The present T cell receptor beta chain was sequenced within a study of T and B cells in COVID-19 patients. Study at large: COVID-19 patients gave peripheral blood either during active infection or after recovery. Nine tenths of the roughly 20 active-infection patients had comorbidities associated with unfavorable COVID-19 outcome.

BIOMED2 TRB-A/B primer pools were used in multiplex TRB PCR. Using its own MiXCR run on the multiplex PCR reads, TCRdb lists one record per CDR3 protein. The data hold more than 15,000 distinct CDR3 sequences, with approximately 30% observed a single time. There are a few counts of this clonotype. Its antigen is still unknown. Between the trimmed V and J ends, which lost 2 bases and 7 bases, there was a span of 3 bases. The CDR3 consists of 10 residues. Germline V gene sequence: CDR1 WSHSY, CDR2 SAAADI. Study-wide findings and caveats: Sorted SARS-CoV-2-responsive or tetramer+ T cells and CD4+, regulatory and CD8+ subsets were not yet sequenced.

From blood, about 240-550 ng of genomic DNA served as TRB template. The sample was blood. The TCR sequence derives from a human donor who had recovered from COVID-19. The chain couples TRBV10-2 to TRBJ2-7, with D hard to call. The CDR3 DNA reads as TGCGCCAGCAGTGAGGGGGAGCAGTACTTC. This codes for CASSEGEQYF.